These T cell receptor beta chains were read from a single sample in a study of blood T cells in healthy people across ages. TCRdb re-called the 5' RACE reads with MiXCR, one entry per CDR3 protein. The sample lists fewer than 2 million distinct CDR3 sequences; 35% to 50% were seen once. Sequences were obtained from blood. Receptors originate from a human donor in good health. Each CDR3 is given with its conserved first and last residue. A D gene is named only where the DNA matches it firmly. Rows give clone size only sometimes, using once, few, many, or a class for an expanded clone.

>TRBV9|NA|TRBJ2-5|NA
CASSSRIDGASAQYF
TGTGCCAGCAGCTCTCGAATAGACGGTGCAAGTGCCCAGTACTTC
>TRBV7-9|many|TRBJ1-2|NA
CASSSSGVRHGYTF
TGTGCCAGCAGCTCTTCAGGGGTGCGGCATGGCTACACCTTC
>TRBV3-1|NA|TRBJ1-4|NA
CASSHFATNEKLFF
TGTGCCAGCAGCCATTTTGCAACTAATGAAAAACTGTTTTTT
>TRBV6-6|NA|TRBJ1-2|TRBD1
CASSYLGTEANYGYTF
TGTGCCAGCAGTTACCTAGGGACAGAGGCTAACTATGGCTACACCTTC
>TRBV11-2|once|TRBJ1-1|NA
CAGSLDWANTEAFF
TGTGCCGGCAGCTTAGACTGGGCGAACACTGAAGCTTTCTTT
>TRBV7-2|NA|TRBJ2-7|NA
CASSLKSGYPGEQYF
TGTGCCAGCAGCTTAAAGAGCGGGTACCCGGGTGAGCAGTACTTC
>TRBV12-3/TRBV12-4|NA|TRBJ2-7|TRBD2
CASSMGLSYEQYF
TGTGCCAGCAGCATGGGACTATCCTACGAGCAGTACTTC
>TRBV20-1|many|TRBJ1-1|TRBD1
CSADRGNTEAFF
TGCAGCGCGGACAGGGGGAACACTGAAGCTTTCTTT
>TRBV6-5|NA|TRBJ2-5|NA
CASSYKGIPRETQYF
TGTGCCAGCAGTTACAAGGGAATCCCCCGGGAGACCCAGTACTTC
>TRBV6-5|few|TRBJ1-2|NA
CASSYSGFDGYTF
TGTGCCAGCAGTTATTCAGGGTTCGATGGCTACACCTTC
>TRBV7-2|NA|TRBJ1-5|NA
CASSPQRGGDFGNQPQHF
TGTGCCAGCAGCCCCCAGAGGGGAGGGGATTTCGGAAATCAGCCCCAGCATTTT
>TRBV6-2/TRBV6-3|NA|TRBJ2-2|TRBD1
CASRRTGFTGELFF
TGTGCCAGCAGGCGGACAGGGTTCACCGGGGAGCTGTTTTTT
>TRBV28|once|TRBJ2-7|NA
CASSLGLLHLSSYEQYF
TGTGCCAGCAGTTTAGGGTTACTCCACTTAAGCTCCTACGAGCAGTACTTC
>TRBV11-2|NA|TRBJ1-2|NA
CASSQGAVNYGYTF
TGTGCCAGCAGCCAGGGAGCGGTTAACTATGGCTACACCTTC
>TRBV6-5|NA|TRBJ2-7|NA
CASSWGRIYEQYF
TGTGCCAGCAGTTGGGGACGGATCTACGAGCAGTACTTC
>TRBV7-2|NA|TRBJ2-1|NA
CASSPVGAAYNGQFF
TGTGCCAGCAGCCCGGTGGGGGCAGCCTACAATGGGCAGTTCTTC
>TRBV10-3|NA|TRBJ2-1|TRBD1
CAISRVGTGPNEQFF
TGTGCCATCAGTAGAGTGGGGACAGGGCCCAATGAGCAGTTCTTC
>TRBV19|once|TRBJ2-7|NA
CASSNRGAGSYEQYF
TGTGCCAGTAGTAACCGGGGGGCAGGCTCCTACGAGCAGTACTTC
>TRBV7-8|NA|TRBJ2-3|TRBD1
CASGTWTGAEDTQYF
TGTGCCAGCGGCACTTGGACAGGGGCTGAAGATACGCAGTATTTT
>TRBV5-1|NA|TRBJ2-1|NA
CASSWKGPSSYNEQFF
TGCGCCAGCAGCTGGAAGGGACCTTCCTCCTACAATGAGCAGTTCTTC
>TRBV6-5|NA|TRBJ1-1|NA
CASSIGQLNTEAFF
TGTGCCAGCAGCATCGGACAGCTTAACACTGAAGCTTTCTTT
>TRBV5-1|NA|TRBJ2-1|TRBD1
CASSPDRGHTDEQFF
TGCGCCAGCAGCCCGGACAGGGGGCACACCGATGAGCAGTTCTTC
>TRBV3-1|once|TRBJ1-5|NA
CASSQDLGGLQPQHF
TGTGCCAGCAGCCAAGATCTAGGGGGTCTTCAGCCCCAGCATTTT
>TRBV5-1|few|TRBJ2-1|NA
CASHGGPEYNEQFF
TGCGCCTCGCATGGGGGCCCCGAGTACAATGAGCAGTTCTTC
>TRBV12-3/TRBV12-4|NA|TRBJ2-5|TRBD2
CASSLFSGRTETQYF
TGTGCCAGCAGTTTATTTAGCGGGAGGACGGAGACCCAGTACTTC
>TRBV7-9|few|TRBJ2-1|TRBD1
CASSTDRGLDYNEQFF
TGTGCCAGCAGCACCGACAGGGGGCTAGATTACAATGAGCAGTTCTTC
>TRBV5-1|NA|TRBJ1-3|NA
CASSHDSSGNTIYF
TGCGCCAGCAGCCATGATTCCTCTGGAAACACCATATATTTT
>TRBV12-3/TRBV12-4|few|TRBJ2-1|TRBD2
CASSTLLADTYNEQFF
TGTGCCAGCAGTACCCTACTAGCGGATACCTACAATGAGCAGTTCTTC
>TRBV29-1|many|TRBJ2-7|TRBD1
CSALPRDREHEQYF
TGCAGCGCATTACCCCGGGACAGGGAACACGAGCAGTACTTC
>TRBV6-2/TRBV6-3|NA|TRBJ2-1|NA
CASSSRNNEQFF
TGTGCCAGCAGTTCACGGAACAATGAGCAGTTCTTC
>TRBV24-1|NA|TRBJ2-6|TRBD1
CATSDRQGGQSGANVLTF
TGTGCCACCAGTGATCGACAGGGGGGCCAATCTGGGGCCAACGTCCTGACTTTC
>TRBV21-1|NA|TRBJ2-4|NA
CASSPGGVSGKNIQYF
TGTGCCAGCAGCCCAGGGGGCGTATCGGGAAAAAACATTCAGTACTTC
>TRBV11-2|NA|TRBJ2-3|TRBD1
CASRSQGGFTDTQYF
TGTGCCAGCAGGTCACAGGGGGGATTCACAGATACGCAGTATTTT
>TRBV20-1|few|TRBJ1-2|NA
CSASWPGDHGYTF
TGCAGTGCTAGTTGGCCAGGGGATCATGGCTACACCTTC
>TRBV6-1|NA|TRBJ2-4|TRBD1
CASKGTGVYNEQYF
TGTGCCAGCAAAGGGACAGGGGTATACAATGAGCAGTACTTC